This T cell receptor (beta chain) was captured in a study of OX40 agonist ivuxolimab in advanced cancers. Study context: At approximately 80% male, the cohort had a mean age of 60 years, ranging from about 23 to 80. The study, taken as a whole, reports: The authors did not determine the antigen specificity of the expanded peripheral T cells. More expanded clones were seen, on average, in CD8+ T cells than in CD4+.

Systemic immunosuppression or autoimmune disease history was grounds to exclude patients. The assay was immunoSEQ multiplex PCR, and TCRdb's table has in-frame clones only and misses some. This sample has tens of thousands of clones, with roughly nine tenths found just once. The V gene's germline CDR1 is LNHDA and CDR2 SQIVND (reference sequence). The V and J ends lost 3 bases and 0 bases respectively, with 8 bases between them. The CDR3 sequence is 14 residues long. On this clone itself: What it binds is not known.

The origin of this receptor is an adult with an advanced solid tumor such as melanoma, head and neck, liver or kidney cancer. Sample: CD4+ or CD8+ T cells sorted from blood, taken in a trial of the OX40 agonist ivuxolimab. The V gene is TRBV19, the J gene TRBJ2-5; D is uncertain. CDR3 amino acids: CASSIAMNQETQYF. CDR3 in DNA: TGTGCCAGTAGTATCGCTATGAACCAAGAGACCCAGTACTTC.